Below, 27 T cell receptor beta chains from the same sample are listed, as sequenced in a study of regulatory T cells in long-lasting Graves disease. Time point indicated: newly diagnosed GD, antithyroid drugs for less than 3 months. With RNA extracted from PBMCs as input, the TCR library was made. Library construction for TCR beta used iRepertoire HTBI primers and Arm-PCR of CDR3 regions. TCRdb re-derived calls from the multiplex PCR reads in MiXCR, one entry per CDR3 protein. The table shows hundreds of thousands of distinct CDR3 sequences, with about 16% occurring only once. These same data were also listed under a study on T cells in Graves' hyperthyroidism and ophthalmopathy.

The material was peripheral blood mononuclear cells (PBMCs), obtained at new diagnosis, from a patient treated with antithyroid drugs. All receptors derive from a woman in her thirties with Graves disease.

This clonotype has ten or more counts. This chain links TRBV20-1 with TRBJ1-1; TRBD1 is a possible D gene (5 bases). CDR3 length: 13 amino acids. Per the germline V gene, CDR1 is DFQATT and CDR2 is SNEGSKA (reference sequence). V gave up 0 bases and J gave up 5 bases, with 10 bases separating them. CDR3 in amino acids: CSARDGAGTEAFF. The CDR3, as DNA: TGCAGTGCTAGAGATGGGGCAGGGACTGAAGCTTTCTTT.

The chain links TRBV18 to TRBJ1-1, with no clear D. CDR1 KGHSH and CDR2 LQKENI come from the germline V gene. The CDR3 extends over 13 amino acids. Deletions cut 7 bases from V and 1 base from J, with 10 bases between. The CDR3: CASYRERNTEAFF. CDR3 nucleotide sequence: TGTGCCAGCTACAGAGAGCGGAACACTGAAGCTTTCTTT.

This clonotype has just a few counts. The chain has TRBV5-1 and TRBJ2-7; D tentatively fits TRBD1 or TRBD2 (5 bases each). V gave up 2 bases and J gave up 2 bases, with 11 bases separating them. CDR1 and CDR2 (germline): SGHRS, YFSETQ. The CDR3 is 14 amino acids. The CDR3 nucleotides read TGCGCCAGCAGCTTCTTTGGGGGACCCTACGAGCAGTACTTC. It translates to CASSFFGGPYEQYF.

The gene calls are TRBV6-1 and TRBJ1-6; 9 bases are shared with TRBD1. The CDR3 length is 16 residues. The trim removed 4 bases at V and 12 bases at J, leaving 13 bases unmatched. Germline V gene sequence: CDR1 MNHNS, CDR2 SASEGT. CDR3: CASSARDRAWHGPLHF. The CDR3 coding sequence is TGTGCCAGCAGTGCCAGGGACAGGGCTTGGCATGGACCCCTCCACTTT.

This clonotype was counted a few times. V usage is TRBV9 and J usage is TRBJ2-7, with D maybe TRBD1 (5 bases). The CDR3 is 15 amino acids. The V gene's germline CDR1 is SGDLS and CDR2 YYNGEE. Deletions cut 0 bases from V and 1 base from J, with 11 bases between. The CDR3 nucleotides read TGTGCCAGCAGCGTAGGTCCAGGGTTGTCCTACGAGCAGTACTTC. Translated: CASSVGPGLSYEQYF. The whole variable domain, filled in from reference TRBV9 and TRBJ2-7, reads DSGVTQTPKHLITATGQRVTLRCSPRSGDLSVYWYQQSLDQGLQFLIQYYNGEERAKGNILERFSAQQFPDLHSELNLSSLELGDSALYFCASSVGPGLSYEQYFGPGTRLTVT.

V is TRBV5-4 and J is TRBJ1-4, with TRBD1 identical over 8 bases. This CDR3 is built from 15 residues. The germline V gene encodes CDR1 SGHNT and CDR2 YYREEE (reference sequence). V was clipped by 0 bases and J by 8 bases; unmatched bases: 6. The CDR3 coding sequence is TGTGCCAGCAGCTTGGCCCCGGACAGGGTCGAAAAACTGTTTTTT. Translating it yields CASSLAPDRVEKLFF.

This clonotype occurred many times. J is TRBJ2-7 and V is TRBV27, with 9 bases identical to TRBD1. Germline CDR1 and CDR2: MNHEY and SMNVEV (reference sequence). The length of the CDR3 is 13 residues. J lost 6 bases, V lost 8 bases, and 8 bases had no gene match. CDR3 sequence: CASGRDRVSEQYF. CDR3 sequence (DNA): TGTGCCAGCGGAAGGGACAGGGTGTCCGAGCAGTACTTC.

This clonotype appeared a few times. This chain joins TRBV30 and TRBJ1-2, with D tentatively TRBD1 (5 bases). V was shortened by 5 bases and J by 5 bases, with 21 bases between the two germline ends. The CDR3 has 15 amino acids. Per the germline V gene, CDR1 is GTSNPN and CDR2 is SVGIG (reference sequence). For the CDR3, the DNA is TGTGCCTGGGGGGGACGGCCGGTTTACAAATATGGCTACACCTTC. It yields the protein CAWGGRPVYKYGYTF.

With respect to this clonotype: A much larger clone lies one base from this, so it may be a read error. This sequence joins TRBV27 and TRBJ2-7; 8 nucleotides agree with TRBD1. Unmatched junction bases numbered 10, after V lost 5 bases and J lost 4 bases. CDR3 length: 15 amino acids. Germline assignment: CDR1 MNHEY and CDR2 SMNVEV (reference sequence). The CDR3 here is CASSASTGVSYEQYF. The CDR3 nucleotides read TGTGCCAGCAGTGCCTCGACAGGGGTTTCGTACGAGCAGTACTTC.

This clonotype was counted at least ten times. The rearrangement links TRBV19 to TRBJ1-1; D gene ambiguous. Trimming cost V 6 bases and J 5 bases, with 16 bases left between them. The CDR3 runs to 14 residues. Germline loops: CDR1 LNHDA, CDR2 SQIVND (reference sequence). The CDR3 DNA is TGTGCCAGTAGCCGGTACGGCGGGTCTACTGAAGCTTTCTTT. Translated, it gives CASSRYGGSTEAFF.

This clonotype has at least ten counts. The V gene is TRBV20-1, the J gene TRBJ2-1, with TRBD2 identical over 13 bases. The germline V gene encodes CDR1 DFQATT and CDR2 SNEGSKA (reference sequence). V trimming: 4 bases; J trimming: 7 bases; junction bases outside the gene matches: 4. This CDR3 spans 14 amino acids. Here the CDR3 reads CSAKEGLAGNEQFF. The CDR3 DNA reads as TGCAGTGCTAAGGAGGGACTAGCGGGAAATGAGCAGTTCTTC.

This clonotype was counted at least ten times. V usage is TRBV15 and J usage is TRBJ2-7; a weak D match, TRBD1 (5 bases). The germline V and J ends were trimmed by 0 bases and 5 bases, with 8 bases remaining between them. The CDR3 spans 13 residues. Germline CDR1 and CDR2: LNHNV and YYDKDF (reference sequence). The CDR3 coding sequence is TGTGCCACCAGCAGAGATCCCAGGGACGAGCAGTACTTC. Translated: CATSRDPRDEQYF.

The rearrangement links TRBV10-3 to TRBJ2-7; TRBD1 might be the D (6 bases). The CDR3 is 13 residues long. The germline V gene encodes CDR1 ENHRY and CDR2 SYGVKD. V lost 7 bases and J 2 bases, leaving 12 bases between the germline ends. The CDR3 coding sequence is TGTGCCATCAATCCGGGACACACCTACGAGCAGTACTTC. Translation gives CAINPGHTYEQYF.

Points on this clonotype: This may be a read error, as it is one base from a much larger clone. This CDR3 fails to terminate in the conserved phenylalanine or tryptophan, so it likely reflects a read error. V usage is TRBV29-1 and J usage is TRBJ2-2, with D possibly matching TRBD1 (5 bases). The CDR3 runs to 13 residues. Trimming shortened V by 7 bases and J by 0 bases, and 9 bases separated the two germline ends. The germline gives CDR1 SQVTM, CDR2 ANQGSEA. CDR3 sequence reads: CSATASNTGELFS. The CDR3 DNA follows: TGCAGCGCGACAGCTTCGAACACCGGGGAGCTGTTTTCT.

This clonotype was detected a few times. The chain carries TRBV30 and TRBJ1-1; D gene uncertain. CDR1 is GTSNPN, CDR2 SVGIG, per germline (reference sequence). The CDR3 spans 13 residues. Trimming removed 2 bases at V and 1 base at J, with 8 bases between. The CDR3 loop is CAWSIQPNTEAFF. The CDR3 bases are TGTGCCTGGAGTATACAACCGAACACTGAAGCTTTCTTT.

This clonotype was counted at least ten times. The chain links TRBV28 to TRBJ1-4; a possible D gene is TRBD1 (6 bases). The CDR3 has 16 residues. Trimming shortened V by 3 bases and J by 7 bases, and 18 bases separated the two germline ends. Germline assignment: CDR1 MDHEN and CDR2 SYDVKM. The CDR3 region has the DNA TGTGCCAGCAGTTTTGAGGGCAGGGGCAGAGGTGAAAAACTGTTTTTT. It yields the protein CASSFEGRGRGEKLFF. Together with reference TRBV28 and TRBJ1-4, the CDR3 gives the full variable domain: DVKVTQSSRYLVKRTGEKVFLECVQDMDHENMFWYRQDPGLGLRLIYFSYDVKMKEKGDIPEGYSVSREKKERFSLILESASTNQTSMYLCASSFEGRGRGEKLFFGSGTQLSVL.

CDR3 nucleotide sequence: TGTGCCAGCAGCGGACGGGGCCTCCAAGAGACCCAGTACTTC. Its translation is CASSGRGLQETQYF. V and J are TRBV7-2 and TRBJ2-5; D may be TRBD1 or TRBD2 (5 bases each). This CDR3 is 14 amino acids long. Between the trimmed V and J ends, which lost 5 bases and 1 base, there was a span of 11 bases. The germline CDR1 and CDR2 sequences are SGHTA and FQGNSA.

There are many counts of this clonotype. The chain couples TRBV30 to TRBJ1-3, with 9 positions matching TRBD1. V shed 3 bases and J 0 bases; nucleotides not matched to a gene: 9. The CDR3 covers 17 residues. CDR1 is GTSNPN, CDR2 SVGIG, per germline (reference sequence). The CDR3 protein is CAWSPPGQGFSGNTIYF. For the CDR3, the DNA is TGTGCCTGGAGCCCACCGGGACAGGGATTCTCTGGAAACACCATATATTTT.

The CDR3 here is CASSSGRQQYF. CDR3 sequence (DNA): TGTGCCAGCAGTTCGGGCAGACAGCAGTACTTC. V is TRBV6-5 and J is TRBJ2-7; D call uncertain. Germline CDR1 MNHEY, CDR2 SVGAGI. The length of the CDR3 is 11 residues. Trimming removed 4 bases at V and 8 bases at J, with 9 bases between.

The chain has TRBV28 and TRBJ1-2; D perhaps matches TRBD1 (6 bases). Germline CDR1 reads MDHEN; CDR2 reads SYDVKM. Between the trimmed V and J ends, which lost 2 bases and 2 bases, there was a span of 12 bases. The CDR3 extends over 15 amino acids. CDR3 nucleotides: TGTGCCAGCAGTTTAAGTACAGGGTACAACTATGGCTACACCTTC. Amino acids: CASSLSTGYNYGYTF.

This clonotype was counted many times. The chain employs TRBV6-5 and TRBJ1-2, with TRBD1 matching over 10 bases. CDR3 size: 16 residues. Looked up from germline, CDR1 is MNHEY and CDR2 is SVGAGI. The trim removed 4 bases at V and 4 bases at J, leaving 9 bases unmatched. The CDR3: CASSSPGTGDGYGYTF. CDR3 in DNA: TGTGCCAGCAGTTCCCCCGGGACAGGGGACGGCTATGGCTACACCTTC.

In this sample, this clonotype turned up many times. This chain joins TRBV2 and TRBJ1-5; the match to TRBD1 covers 7 bases. In germline, CDR1 is SNHLY, CDR2 FYNNEI. With V trimmed by 9 bases and J by 9 bases, 20 bases remained unmatched. CDR3 length: 16 amino acids. The CDR3 protein is CASRALTGRREGPQHF. CDR3 in DNA: TGTGCCAGTAGGGCCCTGACAGGGCGGCGTGAGGGGCCCCAGCATTTT.

This clonotype was seen many times. This chain uses TRBV6-2 or TRBV6-3 with TRBJ2-1; no clear D gene. V was cut by 2 bases and J by 6 bases, with 8 bases left in between. There are 13 residues in the CDR3. From germline, CDR1 is MNHEY and CDR2 SVGEGT. CDR3 sequence: CASSYGNFNEQFF. CDR3 nucleotide sequence: TGTGCCAGCAGTTACGGGAACTTCAATGAGCAGTTCTTC.

This clonotype appeared a few times. The V call is TRBV20-1, the J call TRBJ1-5; no clear D gene. The CDR3 extends over 14 amino acids. CDR1 and CDR2 from the germline V gene are DFQATT and SNEGSKA (reference sequence). V was pared by 0 bases and J by 8 bases, with 14 bases between. For the CDR3, the DNA is TGCAGTGCTAGAGATCCCGGCACCAAGAAGCCCCAGCATTTT. Translating gives CSARDPGTKKPQHF.

The J gene is TRBJ2-3, the V gene TRBV5-1; 12 bases are shared with TRBD2. CDR3 length: 16 amino acids. Germline trimming cut 4 bases from V and 4 bases from J; bases unmatched to any gene: 7. Germline V gives CDR1 SGHRS, CDR2 YFSETQ. CDR3 sequence reads: CASSPTSGRFADTQYF. The CDR3 nucleotides are TGCGCCAGCAGCCCGACTAGCGGGAGATTTGCAGATACGCAGTATTTT. The variable domain in full, completed from reference TRBV5-1 and TRBJ2-3, reads KAGVTQTPRYLIKTRGQQVTLSCSPISGHRSVSWYQQTPGQGLQFLFEYFSETQRNKGNFPGRFSGRQFSNSRSEMNVSTLELGDSALYLCASSPTSGRFADTQYFGPGTRLTVL.

This clonotype has just a few counts. A much larger clone sits a single nucleotide away, making a read error possible. The rearrangement links TRBV28 to TRBJ2-7, with 8 bases lining up with TRBD1. This CDR3 is built from 13 residues. Germline V lookup: CDR1 MDHEN, CDR2 SYDVKM. The chain's CDR3 is CASTWTGFYEQHF. DNA of the CDR3: TGTGCCAGCACCTGGACAGGGTTCTACGAGCAGCACTTC.

V is TRBV12-3 or TRBV12-4 and J is TRBJ2-7, with TRBD1 matching 7 bases. Losses at the gene ends were 6 bases for V and 2 bases for J; bases not matched to a gene: 10. The CDR3 contains 15 residues. The chain's CDR3 is CASSIDRAYPYEQYF. In DNA, the CDR3 is TGTGCCAGCAGCATAGACAGGGCTTATCCCTACGAGCAGTACTTC.